One sample yielded the 5 T cell receptor beta chains listed below, sequenced in a study of blood T cell repertoires in COVID-19. Generated by immunoSEQ multiplex PCR, the TCRdb table keeps only in-frame clones and is missing some. The table records 30,000 or so clones, 85% to 90% of them present only once. Material for sequencing was peripheral blood. The receptors were gathered from a human donor in a cohort sampled during active COVID-19.

The rearrangement joins TRBV6-5 to TRBJ1-2; the match to TRBD1 covers 7 bases. The CDR3 consists of 14 residues. Germline V gene lookup returns CDR1 MNHEY and CDR2 SVGAGI. Trimming removed 2 bases from V and 13 bases from J; junction bases left unmatched: 13. CDR3 residues: CASSYRTGKGKCTF. The CDR3 DNA reads TGTGCCAGCAGTTACAGGACAGGAAAGGGAAAGTGCACCTTC.

The CDR3 nucleotides read TGTGCCATCAGAGCTACCCGTGAACAGCCCCAGCATTTT. Its translation: CAIRATREQPQHF. The chain recombines TRBV10-3 with TRBJ1-5, with D unclear. Trimming cost V 6 bases and J 7 bases, with 13 bases left between them. The CDR3 extends over 13 amino acids. Germline V lookup: CDR1 ENHRY, CDR2 SYGVKD.

This chain uses TRBV2 with TRBJ1-2; possibly TRBD1 for D (5 bases). CDR3 length equals 15 residues. V shed 2 bases and J shed 4 bases, with 14 bases lying between them. Germline CDR1 reads SNHLY; CDR2 reads FYNNEI. CDR3 nucleotides: TGTGCCAGCAGTGAATGGCAGTCGGGGGGCTATGGCTACACCTTC. Translating it yields CASSEWQSGGYGYTF.

CDR3 bases: TGTGCCAGCAGCCTAGCCCAGGGTAGCAATCAGCCCCAGCATTTT. Protein sequence: CASSLAQGSNQPQHF. The chain recombines TRBV4-2 with TRBJ1-5; D might be TRBD1 (5 bases). The CDR3 contains 15 residues. Looked up from germline, CDR1 is LGHNA and CDR2 is YNFKEQ. The V end was cut by 4 bases, the J end by 0 bases, with 10 bases between.

The gene calls are TRBV5-6 and TRBJ1-1, with a possible D match to TRBD1 (5 bases). This CDR3 contains 17 residues. Per germline, CDR1 SGHDT and CDR2 YYEEEE. V shed 0 bases and J shed 4 bases, with 19 bases lying between them. The CDR3 region is CASSLESSAGYRTEAFF. In nucleotides, the CDR3 is TGTGCCAGCAGCTTGGAATCGTCAGCAGGGTATCGCACTGAAGCTTTCTTT.